Below, 24 T cell receptor beta chains from the same sample are listed, as sequenced in a study of cytomegalovirus exposure and HLA in healthy donors. The primer mix had 60 Vbeta and 13 Jbeta primers. TCRdb's table, derived via immunoSEQ multiplex PCR, lists solely in-frame clones and lacks some. The sample includes 60,000 to 65,000 clones. Sequenced: PBMCs. These receptors were obtained from a man aged 25 to 45 in good health and CMV-seropositive.

V and J are TRBV7-9 and TRBJ1-5; D not certain. V gave up 2 bases and J gave up 4 bases, with 3 bases separating them. The CDR3 runs 12 residues. Germline V gives CDR1 SEHNR, CDR2 FQNEAQ (reference sequence). DNA of the CDR3: TGTGCCAGCAGCTTACCGAATCAGCCCCAGCATTTT. It yields the protein CASSLPNQPQHF.

This rearrangement joins TRBV5-1 to TRBJ2-3; no definite D call. With 0 bases removed from V and 0 bases from J, the gap between germline ends came to 8 bases. This CDR3 spans 15 amino acids. Germline CDR1 reads SGHRS; CDR2 reads YFSETQ. CDR3 region: CASSLDGTSTDTQYF. The CDR3 coding sequence is TGCGCCAGCAGCTTGGACGGTACTAGCACAGATACGCAGTATTTT.

V is TRBV4-1 and J is TRBJ1-1, with 10 nucleotides matching TRBD1. Germline V gene data show CDR1 as MGHRA and CDR2 as YSYEKL. V lost 4 bases to trimming and J lost 1 base; unmatched junction nucleotides: 3. CDR3 length: 15 amino acids. DNA for the CDR3: TGCGCCAGCAGCCGTGGGACAGGGGCGAACACTGAAGCTTTCTTT. Amino acids: CASSRGTGANTEAFF.

The chain is built from TRBV5-1 and TRBJ1-6, with D possibly matching TRBD1 (5 bases). Trimming left V 4 bases short and J 5 bases short, with 16 bases between. Germline CDR1 is SGHRS and CDR2 is YFSETQ. The CDR3 totals 16 residues. CDR3 sequence: CASSPDWGVDNSPLHF. DNA of the CDR3: TGCGCCAGCAGCCCCGATTGGGGGGTCGATAATTCACCCCTCCACTTT.

The rearrangement uses TRBV19 and TRBJ2-3; maybe TRBD2 (5 bases). The CDR3 contains 13 residues. Per germline, CDR1 LNHDA and CDR2 SQIVND (reference sequence). Trimming cost V 5 bases and J 2 bases, with 8 bases left between them. The CDR3 bases are TGTGCCAGTAGTGGGCTAGCCACAGATACGCAGTATTTT. Amino acid sequence: CASSGLATDTQYF.

Regarding this clone: This specimen includes other DNA sequences encoding the same CDR3. The rearrangement joins TRBV6-5 to TRBJ1-1, with unresolved D. Germline assignment: CDR1 MNHEY and CDR2 SVGAGI. The V end lost 6 bases, the J end lost 5 bases, and 13 bases lay between the germline ends. This CDR3 is 13 amino acids long. The CDR3 sequence: CASSPNVYTEAFF. As DNA, the CDR3 is TGTGCCAGCAGCCCCAATGTCTATACTGAAGCTTTCTTT.

This sequence joins TRBV30 and TRBJ1-5, with D maybe TRBD1 (6 bases). V was shortened by 1 base and J by 4 bases, with 17 bases between the two germline ends. This CDR3 has 16 residues. In germline, CDR1 is GTSNPN, CDR2 SVGIG (reference sequence). The CDR3 bases are TGTGCCTGGAGTGCACAGGGTGGAGCTGGGAATCAGCCCCAGCATTTT. Translating gives CAWSAQGGAGNQPQHF.

The V and J genes are TRBV19 and TRBJ1-3, with D perhaps matching TRBD1 (5 bases). This CDR3 has 11 amino acids. Trimming stripped 5 bases from V and 8 bases from J, with 7 bases between. The germline gives CDR1 LNHDA, CDR2 SQIVND (reference sequence). CDR3 residues: CASSQGDTIYF. The CDR3 DNA reads TGTGCCAGTAGTCAAGGGGACACCATATATTTT.

The chain uses TRBV7-9 and TRBJ1-2; D possibly corresponds to TRBD1 (5 bases). CDR3 length equals 13 residues. Looked up from germline, CDR1 is SEHNR and CDR2 is FQNEAQ (reference sequence). Trimming cost V 2 bases and J 4 bases, with 8 bases left between them. The DNA for the CDR3 is TGTGCCAGCAGCTTATCCAGGGCCTATGGCTACACCTTC. It yields the protein CASSLSRAYGYTF.

V and J are TRBV7-9 and TRBJ2-1, with D perhaps TRBD2 (6 bases). Germline-derived CDR1 and CDR2 are SEHNR and FQNEAQ (reference sequence). The CDR3 is 15 amino acids. Trimming pared 4 bases from V and 0 bases from J, leaving 10 bases between. CDR3 in DNA: TGTGCCAGCAGCTATTCCGGGAGCTCCTACAATGAGCAGTTCTTC. It yields the protein CASSYSGSSYNEQFF.

This rearrangement joins TRBV6-5 to TRBJ2-1, with D maybe TRBD2 (6 bases). This CDR3 has 15 residues. Germline loops: CDR1 MNHEY, CDR2 SVGAGI. The V and J ends lost 6 bases and 5 bases respectively, with 17 bases between them. CDR3 residues: CASSLSGSFDNEQFF. The CDR3 DNA reads TGTGCCAGCAGCCTAAGCGGGTCCTTCGACAATGAGCAGTTCTTC.

The genes are TRBV5-6 and TRBJ2-7; TRBD1 agrees at 9 bases. There are 14 residues in the CDR3. Looked up from germline, CDR1 is SGHDT and CDR2 is YYEEEE. The V gene end was trimmed by 4 bases and the J gene end by 4 bases; junction bases not matched to a gene: 6. In DNA form, the CDR3 reads TGTGCCAGCAGCCCCACGGGACAGGGATACGAGCAGTACTTC. Translating it yields CASSPTGQGYEQYF.

This sequence joins TRBV5-4 and TRBJ2-7; a weak D match, TRBD2 (8 bases). The CDR3 is 15 residues long. Germline CDR1 is SGHNT and CDR2 is YYREEE (reference sequence). Trimming removed 4 bases from V and 3 bases from J, with 17 bases in between. The CDR3 DNA sequence: TGTGCCAGCAGCGCGGGGGGACAGAACCTCTACGAGCAGTACTTC. Amino acid sequence: CASSAGGQNLYEQYF.

The gene calls are TRBV14 and TRBJ1-2; 8 bases line up with TRBD1. CDR3 length: 12 residues. Losses at the gene ends were 2 bases for V and 7 bases for J; bases not matched to a gene: 0. The germline gives CDR1 SGHDN, CDR2 FVKESK. The CDR3 sequence: CASSQQGAGYTF. Written as DNA, the CDR3 is TGTGCCAGCAGCCAACAGGGGGCTGGCTACACCTTC.

This rearrangement joins TRBV19 to TRBJ2-7; possible D gene TRBD2, 6 bases. Germline CDR1 and CDR2: LNHDA and SQIVND (reference sequence). Between the trimmed V and J ends, which lost 3 bases and 0 bases, there was a span of 9 bases. The length of the CDR3 is 14 residues. The CDR3 sequence: CASSILGSSYEQYF. Here the CDR3 DNA reads TGTGCCAGTAGTATTCTCGGGAGCTCCTACGAGCAGTACTTC.

The rearrangement joins TRBV29-1 to TRBJ1-2; 10 bases map to TRBD1. This CDR3 comprises 13 residues. Germline CDR1 SQVTM, CDR2 ANQGSEA. The trim removed 4 bases at V and 8 bases at J, leaving 7 bases unmatched. As DNA, the CDR3 is TGCAGCGTTGTTGTAGGACAGGGGGACGGCTACACCTTC. Protein: CSVVVGQGDGYTF.

The CDR3 region has the DNA TGTGCCAGCAGCTTAGAGGGGGCTAGCGGCTACAATGAGCAGTTCTTC. Translation: CASSLEGASGYNEQFF. The genes are TRBV11-3 and TRBJ2-1; D may be TRBD2 (7 bases). The CDR3 totals 16 residues. Trimming took off 0 bases at V and 3 bases at J, with 12 bases between the two ends. Germline CDR1 reads SGHNT; CDR2 reads YENEEA.

The chain links TRBV19 to TRBJ1-6; TRBD1 matches at 11 bases. Germline V lookup: CDR1 LNHDA, CDR2 SQIVND (reference sequence). The CDR3 is 16 residues long. Germline trimming cut 6 bases from V and 6 bases from J; bases unmatched to any gene: 7. As DNA, the CDR3 is TGTGCCAGTAGACTTCCGGGACAGGGGGTTAATTCACCCCTCCACTTT. Amino acids: CASRLPGQGVNSPLHF.

This chain joins TRBV9 and TRBJ2-2; 9 positions agree with TRBD2. V was clipped by 4 bases and J by 4 bases; unmatched bases: 8. This CDR3 spans 16 amino acids. CDR1 SGDLS and CDR2 YYNGEE come from the germline V gene. The CDR3 loop is CASSPRTSVPTGELFF. The CDR3 DNA reads as TGTGCCAGCAGCCCTCGGACTAGCGTTCCCACCGGGGAGCTGTTTTTT.

A note on this clone: At one of its ends the junction is not consistent with the germline gene, which may arise from a read error. The sample holds other DNA sequences that translate to the same CDR3. V and J are TRBV5-1 and TRBJ1-6, with a possible D match to TRBD1 (5 bases). The CDR3 totals 15 residues. Germline lookup yields CDR1 SGHRS and CDR2 YFSETQ. CDR3 DNA: TGCGCCAGCAGCTTGTATGGGGCGAACAATTCACCCCTACACTTT. It yields the protein CASSLYGANNSPLHF.

This clone is called medium-sized based on its frequency. The chain links TRBV7-9 to TRBJ2-6, with D perhaps matching TRBD1 (6 bases). V lost 10 bases and J lost 4, with 14 bases in between. The CDR3 extends over 14 amino acids. CDR1 SEHNR and CDR2 FQNEAQ come from the germline V gene (reference sequence). The CDR3 sequence is CATIQGQGANVLTF. CDR3 coding DNA: TGTGCCACAATACAGGGTCAAGGGGCCAACGTCCTGACTTTC.

The chain recombines TRBV5-6 with TRBJ1-4, with a weak D call TRBD1 (6 bases). Germline V gene sequence: CDR1 SGHDT, CDR2 YYEEEE. V lost 0 bases and J 0 bases, leaving 15 bases between the germline ends. CDR3 length: 18 residues. The CDR3 sequence is CASSLGGGEVSTNEKLFF. As DNA, the CDR3 is TGTGCCAGCAGCTTGGGCGGGGGCGAAGTCTCAACTAATGAAAAACTGTTTTTT. Together with reference TRBV5-6 and TRBJ1-4, the CDR3 gives the full variable domain: DAGVTQSPTHLIKTRGQQVTLRCSPKSGHDTVSWYQQALGQGPQFIFQYYEEEERQRGNFPDRFSGHQFPNYSSELNVNALLLGDSALYLCASSLGGGEVSTNEKLFFGSGTQLSVL.

The chain carries TRBV2 and TRBJ2-7; the match to TRBD1 covers 8 bases. V lost 6 bases to trimming and J lost 4 bases; unmatched junction nucleotides: 2. The length of the CDR3 is 12 residues. CDR1 is SNHLY, CDR2 FYNNEI, per germline. The CDR3 is CASSRDRYEQYF. The CDR3 nucleotides read TGTGCCAGCAGCCGGGACAGGTACGAGCAGTACTTC.

V is TRBV13 and J is TRBJ2-7; the match to TRBD1 covers 7 bases. The CDR3 is 16 amino acids. Germline CDR1 reads PRHDT; CDR2 reads FYEKMQ (reference sequence). V lost 1 base to trimming and J lost 2 bases; unmatched junction nucleotides: 8. CDR3 sequence: CASSLEGTDLAYEQYF. CDR3 DNA: TGTGCCAGCAGCTTAGAAGGGACAGACCTCGCCTACGAGCAGTACTTC.